This T cell receptor beta chain was observed in a study of control samples from healthy donors and cancer patients. Germline-derived CDR1 and CDR2 are SGHRS and YFSETQ. This CDR3 region has 12 residues. Trimming stripped 0 bases from V and 5 bases from J, with 5 bases between. Data came from immunoSEQ multiplex PCR; TCRdb stores just in-frame clones and leaves some out. In the table there are roughly 220,000 clones, 85% to 95% of which are singletons. This clonotype was obtained from a man aged 45-60 years in good health. V is TRBV5-1 and J is TRBJ1-1, with D hard to call. The sample was blood. The CDR3 loop is CASSLESTEAFF. The CDR3 DNA reads TGCGCCAGCAGCTTGGAAAGTACTGAAGCTTTCTTT.